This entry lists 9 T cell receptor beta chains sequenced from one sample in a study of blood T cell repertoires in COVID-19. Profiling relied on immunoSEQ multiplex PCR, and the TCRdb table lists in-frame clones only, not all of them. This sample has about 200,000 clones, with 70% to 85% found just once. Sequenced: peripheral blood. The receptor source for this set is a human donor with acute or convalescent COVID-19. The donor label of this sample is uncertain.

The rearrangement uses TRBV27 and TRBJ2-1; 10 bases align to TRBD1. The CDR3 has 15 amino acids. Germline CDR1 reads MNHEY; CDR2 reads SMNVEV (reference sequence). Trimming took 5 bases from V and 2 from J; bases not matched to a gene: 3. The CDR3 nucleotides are TGTGCCAGCAGTGCCGGACAGGGGGCCTACAATGAGCAGTTCTTC. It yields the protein CASSAGQGAYNEQFF.

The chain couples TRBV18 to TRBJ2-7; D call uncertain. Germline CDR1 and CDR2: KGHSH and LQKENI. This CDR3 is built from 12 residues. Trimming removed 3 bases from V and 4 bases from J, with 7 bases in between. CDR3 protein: CASSPATYEQYF. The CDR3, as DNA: TGTGCCAGCTCACCGGCGACTTACGAGCAGTACTTC.

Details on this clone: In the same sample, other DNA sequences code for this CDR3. The CDR3 reads CASSLQGSNQPQHF. The CDR3 region has the DNA TGTGCCAGCAGTTTACAGGGGAGCAATCAGCCCCAGCATTTT. The chain has TRBV27 and TRBJ1-5; maybe TRBD1 (6 bases). Germline CDR1 and CDR2: MNHEY and SMNVEV (reference sequence). This CDR3 spans 14 amino acids. Trimming left V 2 bases short and J 1 base short, with 6 bases between.

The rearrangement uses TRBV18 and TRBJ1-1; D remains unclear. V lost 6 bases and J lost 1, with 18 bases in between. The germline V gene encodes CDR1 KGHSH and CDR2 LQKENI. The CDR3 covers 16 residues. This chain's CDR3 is CASSPYALKPNTEAFF. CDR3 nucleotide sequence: TGTGCCAGCTCGCCGTACGCCTTAAAGCCGAACACTGAAGCTTTCTTT.

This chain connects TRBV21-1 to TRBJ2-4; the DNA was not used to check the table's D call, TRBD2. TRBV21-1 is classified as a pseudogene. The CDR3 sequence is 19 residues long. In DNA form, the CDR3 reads TGTGCCAGCAGCAAAAAAGGACTAGCGGGAGGGCGGGGCAAAAACATTCAGTACTTC. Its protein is CASSKKGLAGGRGKNIQYF.

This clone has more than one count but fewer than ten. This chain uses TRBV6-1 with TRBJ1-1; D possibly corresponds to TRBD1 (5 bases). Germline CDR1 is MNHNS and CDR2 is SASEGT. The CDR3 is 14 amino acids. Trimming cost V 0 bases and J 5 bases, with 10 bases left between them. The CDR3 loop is CASSEASGETEAFF. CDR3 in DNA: TGTGCCAGCAGTGAAGCATCGGGGGAGACTGAAGCTTTCTTT.

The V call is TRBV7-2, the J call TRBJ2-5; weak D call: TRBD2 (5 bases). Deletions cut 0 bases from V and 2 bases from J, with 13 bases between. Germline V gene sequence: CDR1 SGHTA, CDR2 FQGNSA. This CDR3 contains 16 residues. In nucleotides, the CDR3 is TGTGCCAGCAGCTTAGCGTTGACGCCGGGGCAAGAGACCCAGTACTTC. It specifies CASSLALTPGQETQYF.

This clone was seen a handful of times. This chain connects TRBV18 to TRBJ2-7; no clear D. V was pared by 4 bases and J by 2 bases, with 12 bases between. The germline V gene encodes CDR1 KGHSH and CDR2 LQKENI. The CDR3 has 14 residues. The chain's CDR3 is CASSRETEAYEQYF. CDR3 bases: TGTGCCAGCTCACGAGAAACAGAAGCCTACGAGCAGTACTTC.

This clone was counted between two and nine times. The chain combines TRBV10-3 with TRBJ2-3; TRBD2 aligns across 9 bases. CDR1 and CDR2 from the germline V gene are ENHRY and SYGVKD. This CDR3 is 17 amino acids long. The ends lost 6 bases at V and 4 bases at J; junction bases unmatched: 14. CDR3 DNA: TGTGCCATCAGGGGTTCTGCGCGGGAGGGAGGGGCAGATACGCAGTATTTT. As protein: CAIRGSAREGGADTQYF.